This passage covers 32 T cell receptor beta chains from one sample sequenced in a study of T cell clones after liver transplantation. The method was immunoSEQ multiplex PCR; TCRdb's version includes in-frame clones alone and lacks a portion of them. The sample contains roughly 100,000 clones, around 86% of which appear only once. Sequencing used CD4+ T cells from blood, obtained before liver transplant. These receptor sequences come from a human donor who received a liver transplant.

A note on this clone: The same CDR3 can be traced to other DNA sequences in this sample. CDR3 sequence: CASSLGTDTEAFF. The DNA of the CDR3 is TGCGCCAGCAGCTTGGGTACGGACACTGAAGCTTTCTTT. The chain combines TRBV5-1 with TRBJ1-1; no reliable D call. The CDR3 runs to 13 residues. Germline values: CDR1 SGHRS, CDR2 YFSETQ. V lost 0 bases and J 3 bases, leaving 6 bases between the germline ends. Full variable domain (rest looked up from reference TRBV5-1 and TRBJ1-1): KAGVTQTPRYLIKTRGQQVTLSCSPISGHRSVSWYQQTPGQGLQFLFEYFSETQRNKGNFPGRFSGRQFSNSRSEMNVSTLELGDSALYLCASSLGTDTEAFFGQGTRLTVV.

The chain links TRBV7-9 to TRBJ1-1; 11 bases fit TRBD1. CDR1 and CDR2 from the germline V gene are SEHNR and FQNEAQ (reference sequence). The length of the CDR3 is 14 residues. The V and J ends lost 5 bases and 4 bases, in that order; junction bases with no gene match: 3. CDR3 amino acids: CASSTGTGGTEAFF. In nucleotides, the CDR3 is TGTGCCAGCAGCACCGGGACAGGGGGCACTGAAGCTTTCTTT.

The gene calls are TRBV7-8 and TRBJ2-1; D may correspond to TRBD1 or TRBD2 (5 bases each). Germline CDR1 is SGHVS and CDR2 is FQNEAQ. Trimming removed 5 bases at V and 5 bases at J, with 13 bases between. CDR3 length equals 14 residues. CDR3 DNA: TGTGCCAGCAGCCTAACCGGGACGGACAATGAGCAGTTCTTC. Translating gives CASSLTGTDNEQFF.

The chain couples TRBV4-1 to TRBJ2-1; 10 bases map to TRBD2. In germline, CDR1 is MGHRA, CDR2 YSYEKL. This CDR3 has 15 residues. V lost 1 base to trimming and J lost 6 bases; unmatched junction nucleotides: 3. CDR3 amino acids: CASSQGRLAGNEQFF. Written as DNA, the CDR3 is TGCGCCAGCAGCCAAGGGAGACTAGCGGGCAATGAGCAGTTCTTC.

The chain joins TRBV7-2 to TRBJ2-1, with a tentative D call TRBD1 (5 bases). The ends were cut back, 5 bases at V and 2 bases at J, with 13 bases in the middle. Germline CDR1 is SGHTA and CDR2 is FQGNSA. This CDR3 contains 15 residues. The CDR3 is CASSNPTAPYNEQFF. CDR3 nucleotide sequence: TGTGCCAGCAGCAACCCGACAGCGCCCTACAATGAGCAGTTCTTC. Full variable domain (rest looked up from reference TRBV7-2 and TRBJ2-1): GAGVSQSPSNKVTEKGKDVELRCDPISGHTALYWYRQSLGQGLEFLIYFQGNSAPDKSGLPSDRFSAERTGGSVSTLTIQRTQQEDSAVYLCASSNPTAPYNEQFFGPGTRLTVL.

This chain uses TRBV6-1 with TRBJ2-1; TRBD2 might be the D (5 bases). Germline loops: CDR1 MNHNS, CDR2 SASEGT. The CDR3 consists of 13 residues. The V end lost 7 bases, the J end lost 8 bases, and 15 bases lay between the germline ends. CDR3 sequence reads: CASTLDSVDEQFF. DNA for the CDR3: TGTGCCAGCACTCTGGACTCAGTGGATGAGCAGTTCTTC.

This chain connects TRBV6-5 to TRBJ2-5; 7 nucleotides agree with TRBD1. V lost 5 bases, J lost 7 bases, and 13 bases stayed unmatched. The CDR3 spans 15 residues. CDR1 and CDR2 (germline): MNHEY, SVGAGI. DNA of the CDR3: TGTGCCAGCAGTCCGTTCGCGACAGGGAGCGGGACCCAGTACTTC. Translation gives CASSPFATGSGTQYF.

The chain carries TRBV2 and TRBJ1-1; D is uncertain. From germline, CDR1 is SNHLY and CDR2 FYNNEI. V lost 6 bases and J 1 base, leaving 9 bases between the germline ends. CDR3 length: 13 residues. CDR3 coding DNA: TGTGCCAGCAGGCGGGGATCGAACACTGAAGCTTTCTTT. Translating gives CASRRGSNTEAFF.

V is TRBV18 and J is TRBJ2-5; D is unclear. Trimming pared 6 bases from V and 1 base from J, leaving 15 bases between. The CDR3 extends over 15 amino acids. Germline CDR1 KGHSH, CDR2 LQKENI. CDR3 nucleotide sequence: TGTGCCAGCTCGCGCAGGCAACAGATCCAAGAGACCCAGTACTTC. Translation gives CASSRRQQIQETQYF.

The chain has TRBV6-1 and TRBJ1-2, with D perhaps matching TRBD1 (5 bases). Trimming pared 3 bases from V and 2 bases from J, leaving 7 bases between. Per germline, CDR1 MNHNS and CDR2 SASEGT. The CDR3 contains 13 residues. The CDR3 sequence is CASSDQGNYGYTF. The CDR3 coding sequence is TGTGCCAGCAGTGACCAGGGAAACTATGGCTACACCTTC.

The chain combines TRBV6-5 with TRBJ2-2; TRBD1 or TRBD2 may be the D gene (5 bases each). The CDR3 length is 13 residues. From germline, CDR1 is MNHEY and CDR2 SVGAGI. Between the trimmed V and J ends, which lost 6 bases and 6 bases, there was a span of 11 bases. The CDR3 sequence: CASRRDGAGELFF. The CDR3 nucleotides are TGTGCCAGCAGACGGGACGGGGCCGGGGAGCTGTTTTTT.

The V gene is TRBV14, the J gene TRBJ1-1; D not resolved. The CDR3 is 15 residues long. V lost 0 bases and J 5 bases, leaving 13 bases between the germline ends. Germline V gene sequence: CDR1 SGHDN, CDR2 FVKESK. CDR3 DNA: TGTGCCAGCAGCCAAGATAGGCGGGGTCGTACTGAAGCTTTCTTT. Translating it yields CASSQDRRGRTEAFF.

The chain employs TRBV2 and TRBJ2-2, with 11 bases lining up with TRBD1. The CDR3 is 17 residues long. With 7 bases clipped from V and 4 bases from J, the junction kept 11 bases outside the gene matches. From germline, CDR1 is SNHLY and CDR2 FYNNEI. The CDR3 DNA follows: TGTGCCAGCACCTGGAGGACAGGGGGCTCGAGCACCGGGGAGCTGTTTTTT. As protein: CASTWRTGGSSTGELFF.

The chain employs TRBV5-1 and TRBJ2-5, with TRBD2 matching over 9 bases. V lost 4 bases, J lost 5 bases, and 9 bases stayed unmatched. The CDR3 spans 15 residues. Germline V gene lookup returns CDR1 SGHRS and CDR2 YFSETQ. For the CDR3, the DNA is TGCGCCAGCAGCACCTCTCGCGGGGGGGGTGAGACCCAGTACTTC. It codes for CASSTSRGGGETQYF.

The chain joins TRBV14 to TRBJ2-2; 8 bases map to TRBD2. The ends lost 4 bases at V and 4 bases at J; junction bases unmatched: 8. CDR1 SGHDN and CDR2 FVKESK come from the germline V gene. CDR3 length equals 16 residues. The CDR3 is CASSPGLAGLTGELFF. The CDR3 DNA reads TGTGCCAGCAGCCCTGGTTTAGCGGGACTCACCGGGGAGCTGTTTTTT.

This sequence joins TRBV7-8 and TRBJ2-7; perhaps TRBD2 as D (5 bases). The CDR3 consists of 14 residues. Germline-derived CDR1 and CDR2 are SGHVS and FQNEAQ. V lost 4 bases to trimming and J lost 0 bases, with 10 bases between them. Written as DNA, the CDR3 is TGTGCCAGCAGCTCCGCCGGGATCTCCTACGAGCAGTACTTC. This gives the protein CASSSAGISYEQYF.

In this sample, this clone turned up a few times. CDR3: CAISVQVLTGELFF. CDR3 DNA sequence: TGTGCCATCAGTGTCCAGGTTCTCACCGGGGAGCTGTTTTTT. The chain is built from TRBV10-3 and TRBJ2-2; D remains unclear. Germline values: CDR1 ENHRY, CDR2 SYGVKD. V gave up 4 bases and J gave up 4 bases, with 10 bases separating them. This CDR3 has 14 residues.

This clone appeared a single time. The gene calls are TRBV5-1 and TRBJ1-2, with a possible D match to TRBD1 (5 bases). From germline, CDR1 is SGHRS and CDR2 YFSETQ. This CDR3 contains 14 residues. The V end was cut by 0 bases, the J end by 6 bases, with 12 bases between. In nucleotides, the CDR3 is TGCGCCAGCAGCTTGGTCGGGGGTATGGATGGCTACACCTTC. This encodes CASSLVGGMDGYTF.

The chain couples TRBV7-3 to TRBJ1-1; no firm D call. The length of the CDR3 is 13 residues. Germline CDR1 SGHTA, CDR2 FQGTGA. V was shortened by 5 bases and J by 1 base, with 8 bases between the two germline ends. In DNA, the CDR3 is TGTGCCAGCAGCAACGAACCGAACACTGAAGCTTTCTTT. This codes for CASSNEPNTEAFF.

This clone was seen only a few times. The CDR3 DNA is TGTGCCAGCAGTGGACAGGGGGTGGATGGCTACACCTTC. Translating it yields CASSGQGVDGYTF. The V call is TRBV6-1, the J call TRBJ1-2; 9 bases map to TRBD1. V gave up 4 bases and J gave up 6 bases; unmatched junction bases: 3. The CDR3 length is 13 residues. The V gene's germline CDR1 is MNHNS and CDR2 SASEGT.

In its sample, this clone was seen once. The chain employs TRBV5-1 and TRBJ2-7, with D perhaps matching TRBD1 (5 bases). The CDR3 is made up of 15 amino acids. CDR1 and CDR2 from the germline V gene are SGHRS and YFSETQ. Trimming stripped 0 bases from V and 2 bases from J, with 12 bases between. The CDR3 DNA reads TGCGCCAGCAGCTTGGAGGCAGGGTCCCCCTACGAGCAGTACTTC. Protein: CASSLEAGSPYEQYF.

V gene TRBV28 combines with J gene TRBJ2-6, with TRBD1 as a possible D gene (6 bases). This CDR3 is 15 amino acids long. The V gene lost 5 bases and the J gene lost 4 bases, with 12 bases spanning the gap. Germline V gene sequence: CDR1 MDHEN, CDR2 SYDVKM. CDR3 residues: CASSPRQEGANVLTF. The CDR3 DNA follows: TGTGCCAGCAGTCCACGACAGGAGGGGGCCAACGTCCTGACTTTC.

The chain is built from TRBV6-5 and TRBJ1-2; no definite D call. V was pared by 4 bases and J by 3 bases, with 12 bases between. The CDR3 contains 14 residues. Germline V lookup: CDR1 MNHEY, CDR2 SVGAGI. In DNA, the CDR3 is TGTGCCAGCAGTTCTTTGGTCAGCTACTATGGCTACACCTTC. This gives the protein CASSSLVSYYGYTF.

The chain couples TRBV7-8 to TRBJ2-7; D possibly corresponds to TRBD1 (8 bases). This CDR3 spans 14 amino acids. Trimming stripped 6 bases from V and 5 bases from J, with 17 bases between. CDR1 and CDR2 (germline): SGHVS, FQNEAQ. Here the CDR3 DNA reads TGTGCCAGCAGAGACCAGGGGGCGGGAGACGAGCAGTACTTC. Encoded protein: CASRDQGAGDEQYF.

This rearrangement joins TRBV7-7 to TRBJ2-1, with 8 bases identical to TRBD2. The length of the CDR3 is 14 residues. The V and J ends lost 4 bases and 5 bases, in that order; junction bases with no gene match: 4. CDR1 is SSHAT and CDR2 is FNYEAQ in the germline V gene (reference sequence). The CDR3 region has the DNA TGTGCCAGCAGCTCCGGACTAGCCAACAATGAGCAGTTCTTC. It encodes CASSSGLANNEQFF. Filled out from reference TRBV7-7 and TRBJ2-1, the complete variable domain reads GAGVSQSPRYKVTKRGQDVTLRCDPISSHATLYWYQQALGQGPEFLTYFNYEAQPDKSGLPSDRFSAERPEGSISTLTIQRTEQRDSAMYRCASSSGLANNEQFFGPGTRLTVL.

The rearrangement uses TRBV6-5 and TRBJ1-2; D call uncertain. Trimming stripped 7 bases from V and 0 bases from J, with 3 bases between. Germline lookup yields CDR1 MNHEY and CDR2 SVGAGI. The CDR3 consists of 11 residues. CDR3 residues: CASTANYGYTF. CDR3 DNA: TGTGCCAGCACGGCTAACTATGGCTACACCTTC.

A single count supports this clone. The V and J genes are TRBV21-1 and TRBJ2-3; TRBD2 is the table's D call, not checked against the DNA. TRBV21-1 is noted as a pseudogene. This CDR3 spans 15 amino acids. CDR3 sequence reads: CASSLADRGTDTQYF. CDR3 DNA sequence: TGTGCCAGCAGTTTAGCGGATCGAGGGACAGATACGCAGTATTTT.

The genes are TRBV25-1 and TRBJ2-7; D remains ambiguous. V lost 2 bases and J 0 bases, leaving 5 bases between the germline ends. Looked up from germline, CDR1 is MGHDK and CDR2 is SYGVNS. CDR3 size: 13 residues. The CDR3 reads CASSETGSYEQYF. The DNA for the CDR3 is TGTGCCAGCAGTGAAACCGGCTCCTACGAGCAGTACTTC.

This clone occurred a few times. The CDR3 loop is CASQDSSSFSYEQYF. The CDR3 DNA sequence: TGTGCCAGCCAGGACTCATCTTCCTTCTCCTACGAGCAGTACTTC. This rearrangement joins TRBV6-5 to TRBJ2-7, with D possibly matching TRBD2 (5 bases). In germline, CDR1 is MNHEY, CDR2 SVGAGI. The CDR3 is 15 amino acids. Between the trimmed V and J ends, which lost 8 bases and 0 bases, there was a span of 17 bases.

The V gene is TRBV7-9, the J gene TRBJ1-2, with TRBD1 identical over 7 bases. Germline-derived CDR1 and CDR2 are SEHNR and FQNEAQ (reference sequence). The V gene end was trimmed by 4 bases and the J gene end by 8 bases; junction bases not matched to a gene: 10. The CDR3 extends over 14 amino acids. CDR3: CASSSRQGTWGYTF. DNA of the CDR3: TGTGCCAGCAGCTCGAGACAGGGAACCTGGGGCTACACCTTC.

The chain recombines TRBV5-4 with TRBJ2-3, with D perhaps assigned TRBD1 or TRBD2 (6 bases each). The germline CDR1 and CDR2 sequences are SGHNT and YYREEE (reference sequence). V was trimmed by 1 base and J by 1 base, leaving 13 bases between them. The CDR3 covers 16 residues. The CDR3 reads CASSLRGASGTDTQYF. Written as DNA, the CDR3 is TGTGCCAGCAGCTTGAGGGGGGCTTCAGGCACAGATACGCAGTATTTT.

The chain links TRBV6-5 to TRBJ1-1, with TRBD1 matching over 7 bases. V gave up 1 base and J gave up 1 base; unmatched junction bases: 3. The CDR3 is made up of 15 amino acids. Germline assignment: CDR1 MNHEY and CDR2 SVGAGI. The CDR3 reads CASSYFGTANTEAFF. The CDR3 DNA reads as TGTGCCAGCAGTTACTTTGGGACAGCGAACACTGAAGCTTTCTTT.